This TCR beta chain was recovered during a study of blood T cell repertoires in COVID-19. Background on the study: T cells, B-cell-depleted T cells, or PBMCs supplied cDNA or gDNA.

This CDR3 is built from 20 residues. Germline assignment: CDR1 SGHVS and CDR2 FQNEAQ. V gave up 6 bases and J gave up 2 bases; unmatched junction bases: 19. Methods used by the authors: Nucleated cell counts were estimated from reference gene primer amplification. Sequencing was performed with immunoSEQ multiplex PCR; in TCRdb, only in-frame clones are kept and a portion is missing. V, J and clone size are taken as reported in that table, and D and trimming were inferred from the DNA itself. The sample lists roughly 380,000 clones; around nine tenths were seen once. This sequence originates from a woman in her sixties with COVID-19, enrolled during active disease. Sequencing used peripheral blood. J is TRBJ2-6 and V is TRBV7-8; 7 bases fit TRBD1. Written as DNA, the CDR3 is TGTGCCAGCAGACAGGGACAGTTCTCAGGCGAAGGACCTGGGGCCAACGTCCTGACTTTC. Its translation is CASRQGQFSGEGPGANVLTF.